These T cell receptor beta chains were read from a single sample in a study of blood T cell repertoires in COVID-19. Produced via immunoSEQ multiplex PCR; TCRdb's table is partial and in-frame only. The table lists tens of thousands of clones, roughly two thirds of them singletons. Sequencing used peripheral blood. The receptors were sampled from a woman in her sixties or seventies with acute or convalescent COVID-19. Both conserved end residues are part of each CDR3. A D gene is named only where the DNA matches it firmly. Some rows mark clone size as missing; the rest say once, few, many or name a class of expanded clone.

few	TRBV7-9	15	-	TRBJ2-7	TGTGCCAGCAGCTTAGCGGGCAGAGGAGGATACGAGCAGTACTTC	CASSLAGRGGYEQYF
-	TRBV19	15	TRBD1	TRBJ1-6	TGTGCCAGTAATTCGAAGGGGGCGTATAATTCACCCCTCCACTTT	CASNSKGAYNSPLHF
few	TRBV2	16	-	TRBJ2-7	TGTGCCAGCTGGACGTCGGGCCCGAGGGGGTCCTACGAGCAGTACTTC	CASWTSGPRGSYEQYF
-	TRBV5-1	16	-	TRBJ2-1	TGCGCCAGCAGCCTGACGGTCGGGTCGTCATACAATGAGCAGTTCTTC	CASSLTVGSSYNEQFF
once	TRBV6-1	16	-	TRBJ1-5	TGTGCCAGCAGTGAACTTATCACTTATAGCAATCAGCCCCAGCATTTT	CASSELITYSNQPQHF
-	TRBV19	15	TRBD1	TRBJ2-2	TGTGCCAGTAGTGTGGAACAGGGGGTGACCGGGGAGCTGTTTTTT	CASSVEQGVTGELFF
once	TRBV10-3	14	TRBD2	TRBJ2-5	TGTGCCATCAGTGACGGGGGGGGGCGAGAGACCCAGTACTTC	CAISDGGGRETQYF
-	TRBV30	13	-	TRBJ2-2	TGTGCCTGGAGTCCAGGGAACACCGGGGAGCTGTTTTTT	CAWSPGNTGELFF
-	TRBV20-1	11	-	TRBJ2-7	TGCAGTGCACGACGGGACACCGAGCAGTACTTC	CSARRDTEQYF
once	TRBV5-1	15	TRBD2	TRBJ2-1	TGCGCCAGCAGCCCGGTGGCTAGCGGTGACAATGAGCAGTTCTTC	CASSPVASGDNEQFF
-	TRBV2	13	TRBD1	TRBJ2-7	TGTGCCAGCAGTGAACCGACAGGGGCCGAGCAGTACTTC	CASSEPTGAEQYF
-	TRBV2	15	-	TRBJ2-3	TGTGCCAGCAGTGTTGATGGCCAACGCACAGATACGCAGTATTTT	CASSVDGQRTDTQYF
many	TRBV6-5	13	TRBD1	TRBJ2-2	TGTGCCAGCAGAACAGGGGACACCGGGGAGCTGTTTTTT	CASRTGDTGELFF
few	TRBV27	17	TRBD2	TRBJ2-1	TGTGCCAGCAGTTCCCCCGCCGGCGGGAGGGCTAACAATGAGCAGTTCTTC	CASSSPAGGRANNEQFF
-	TRBV7-6	17	-	TRBJ2-6	TGTGCCAGCAGCCCACTTGGAGCGGGCTCTGGGGCCAACGTCCTGACTTTC	CASSPLGAGSGANVLTF
few	TRBV5-6	12	-	TRBJ2-3	TGTGCCAGCAGCTTGCCCCAAGATACGCAGTATTTT	CASSLPQDTQYF
few	TRBV9	13	-	TRBJ2-7	TGTGCCAGCAGCGTTGCCCGGGCGGGGGAGCAGTACTTC	CASSVARAGEQYF
-	TRBV5-6	14	-	TRBJ2-7	TGTGCCAGCAGCTTGGGAAACACCCCCTACGAGCAGTACTTC	CASSLGNTPYEQYF
-	TRBV28	12	-	TRBJ1-4	TGTGCCAGCACCACTGCCAATGAAAAACTGTTTTTT	CASTTANEKLFF
-	TRBV28	11	-	TRBJ1-2	TGTGCCAGCAGTTCAAACTATGGCTACACCTTC	CASSSNYGYTF
few	TRBV5-1	16	TRBD1	TRBJ2-2	TGCGCCAGCAGCTTGGACGGGACAGGGGTCAGCGGGGAGCTGTTTTTT	CASSLDGTGVSGELFF
-	TRBV2	18	TRBD2	TRBJ2-7	TGTGCCAGCAATCACCTATCATACACCGGGACTAGCAGATACGAGCAGTACTTC	CASNHLSYTGTSRYEQYF
few	TRBV5-4	14	TRBD1	TRBJ1-2	TGTGCCAGCAGCGCAGACAGGGGGCTTTCTGGCTACACCTTC	CASSADRGLSGYTF
-	TRBV6-5	13	TRBD1	TRBJ1-6	TGTGCCAGTAACAGGGGGCGCCGATCACCCCTCCACTTT	CASNRGRRSPLHF
-	TRBV2	14	-	TRBJ1-1	TGTGCCAGCAAATGGTCACAGGGAGGGACTGAAGCTTTCTTT	CASKWSQGGTEAFF
-	TRBV2	16	TRBD2	TRBJ2-3	TGTGCCAGCAGGTCCTCAGCGGGAGTAAATTCAGATACGCAGTATTTT	CASRSSAGVNSDTQYF
-	TRBV7-9	15	-	TRBJ2-3	TGTGCCAGCAGCTCCGGGGGTAGCGGCACAGATACGCAGTATTTT	CASSSGGSGTDTQYF
-	TRBV3-1/TRBV3-2	14	-	TRBJ2-2	TGTGCCAGCAGCCTGCACACAGGAGCCGGGGAGCTGTTTTTT	CASSLHTGAGELFF
-	TRBV6-5	15	TRBD1	TRBJ1-6	TGTGCCAGCAGAACGACAGGGGAGTCGAATTCACCCCTCCACTTT	CASRTTGESNSPLHF
-	TRBV2	14	TRBD1	TRBJ1-4	TGTGCCGGACTGAGGGACAGAGATAATGAAAAACTGTTTTTT	CAGLRDRDNEKLFF
-	TRBV10-2	14	-	TRBJ2-7	TGCGCCAGCAGTGAGCCACACCTCTCCTACGAGCAGTACTTC	CASSEPHLSYEQYF
many	TRBV2	13	-	TRBJ2-5	TGTGCCAGCAGTGATGGGGGGAGAGAGACCCAGTACTTC	CASSDGGRETQYF
once	TRBV5-1	17	-	TRBJ2-1	TGCGCCAGCAGCTTGAACCTGGGGCAGACCCAGGGCAATGAGCAGTTCTTC	CASSLNLGQTQGNEQFF
-	TRBV6-1	16	TRBD2	TRBJ2-5	TGTGCCAGCAGTGAAGGGGGACTAGCGGGGTGGGAGACCCAGTACTTC	CASSEGGLAGWETQYF
-	TRBV19	14	-	TRBJ2-7	TGTGCCAGTAGTATTGGGGCAGGACCCTACGAGCAGTACTTC	CASSIGAGPYEQYF
few	TRBV6-1	14	TRBD2	TRBJ2-1	TGTGCCAGCAGTGATGGATTAAGTAGCGGGGTCCTGTTCTTC	CASSDGLSSGVLFF
-	TRBV12-3/TRBV12-4	13	-	TRBJ2-3	TGTGCCAGCAGAACCCAAGAGACGGGTACGCAGTATTTT	CASRTQETGTQYF
-	TRBV4-3	15	TRBD2	TRBJ2-3	TGCGCCAGCAGCCCCAAGACTAGCGACACAGATACGCAGTATTTT	CASSPKTSDTDTQYF
-	TRBV6-4	14	-	TRBJ2-1	TGTGCCAGCAGGGCCTCTGGCTCCTACAATGAGCAGTTCTTC	CASRASGSYNEQFF
-	TRBV6-4	15	TRBD2	TRBJ2-1	TGTGCCAGCAGTGGGTCTAGCGGAGAGGGGTCTGAGCAGTTCTTC	CASSGSSGEGSEQFF
-	TRBV6-1	20	-	TRBJ2-6	TGTGCCAGCAGTGAGGCCCAGGGATTAAGTAGTCATACTGGGGCCAACGTCCTGACTTTC	CASSEAQGLSSHTGANVLTF
-	TRBV27	13	-	TRBJ2-7	TGTGCCAGCAGTTGGGGAGGACCCTACGAGCAGTACTTC	CASSWGGPYEQYF
few	TRBV19	15	-	TRBJ1-6	TGTGCCAGTAGTCTCTCGGACAAGATTAATTCACCCCTCCACTTT	CASSLSDKINSPLHF
-	TRBV11-3	16	TRBD1	TRBJ1-1	TGTGCCAGCAGCTTAGGGGCAGGGGGAATCAACACTGAAGCTTTCTTT	CASSLGAGGINTEAFF
-	TRBV11-2	16	-	TRBJ2-3	TGTGCCAGCAGCCCCAAATTAGACAGCTTCACAGATACGCAGTATTTT	CASSPKLDSFTDTQYF
-	TRBV3-1/TRBV3-2	13	TRBD2	TRBJ2-7	TGTGCCAGCAGCCAGACTGGGGGGGGCGAGCAGTACTTC	CASSQTGGGEQYF
-	TRBV2	13	-	TRBJ2-2	TGTGCCAGCACCCCCCGGGACACCGGGGAGCTGTTTTTT	CASTPRDTGELFF
-	TRBV4-3	18	TRBD2	TRBJ2-5	TGCGCCAGCAGCCAAGATCCGGCCGGGACTAGCGGGGGAGAGGCCCAGTACTTC	CASSQDPAGTSGGEAQYF
-	TRBV11-2	13	-	TRBJ2-5	TGTGCCAGCAGCGCGACAGTCCAAGAGACCCAGTACTTC	CASSATVQETQYF
-	TRBV6-4	15	TRBD1	TRBJ2-7	TGTGCCAGCAGTGAGGGACAGATGCGCTCCTACGAGCAGTACTTC	CASSEGQMRSYEQYF
-	TRBV6-4	16	TRBD2	TRBJ2-3	TGTGCCAGCAGCTACGGGACTAGCGGGACCACAGATACGCAGTATTTT	CASSYGTSGTTDTQYF
-	TRBV6-1	17	TRBD1	TRBJ1-6	TGTGCCAGCAGTGAATATGAACAGGGGTCGTCGGGTTCACCCCTCCACTTT	CASSEYEQGSSGSPLHF
-	TRBV6-6	16	TRBD1	TRBJ1-5	TGTGCCAGCAGTAGAGGGACAGACCTTAGCAATCAGCCCCAGCATTTT	CASSRGTDLSNQPQHF